This T cell receptor (beta chain) was retrieved from a study of blood T cell repertoires in COVID-19. Data came from immunoSEQ multiplex PCR; TCRdb stores just in-frame clones and leaves some out. The sample yields nearly 250,000 clones, roughly 86% seen once. The source of this sequence is a woman aged 60-75 years who had recovered from COVID-19. Sequences were obtained from peripheral blood.

CDR3 protein: CASRQDYGYTF. CDR3 DNA sequence: TGTGCCAGCCGCCAGGACTATGGCTACACCTTC. The V and J genes are TRBV28 and TRBJ1-2; no clear D gene. CDR1 is MDHEN and CDR2 is SYDVKM in the germline V gene. This CDR3 is built from 11 residues. V lost 8 bases to trimming and J lost 3 bases, with 7 bases between them.